Sequencing of this TCR beta chain was carried out in a study of T cell responses to AZD1222 COVID-19 vaccine. In the study overall: Second-dose intervals of approximately 4 or approximately 12 weeks were pooled.

With 4 bases removed from V and 5 bases from J, the gap between germline ends came to 12 bases. Germline loops: CDR1 SNHLY, CDR2 FYNNEI. The CDR3 sequence is 14 residues long. The table came from immunoSEQ multiplex PCR; TCRdb's copy has only in-frame clones and leaves some out. Among roughly 130,000 clones, 75% to 90% were seen once, and the ten largest hold 1.5%. The input for sequencing was peripheral blood, taken on day 0 of AZD1222 vaccination. The source is an adult in good health. This sequence joins TRBV2 and TRBJ1-5, with TRBD1 as a possible D gene (5 bases). This CDR3 reads CASSVRQRYQPQHF. The CDR3 DNA is TGTGCCAGCAGTGTTAGACAGAGGTATCAGCCCCAGCATTTT. Full variable domain (outside the CDR3, taken from reference TRBV2 and TRBJ1-5): EPEVTQTPSHQVTQMGQEVILRCVPISNHLYFYWYRQILGQKVEFLVSFYNNEISEKSEIFDDQFSVERPDGSNFTLKIRSTKLEDSAMYFCASSVRQRYQPQHFGDGTRLSIL.